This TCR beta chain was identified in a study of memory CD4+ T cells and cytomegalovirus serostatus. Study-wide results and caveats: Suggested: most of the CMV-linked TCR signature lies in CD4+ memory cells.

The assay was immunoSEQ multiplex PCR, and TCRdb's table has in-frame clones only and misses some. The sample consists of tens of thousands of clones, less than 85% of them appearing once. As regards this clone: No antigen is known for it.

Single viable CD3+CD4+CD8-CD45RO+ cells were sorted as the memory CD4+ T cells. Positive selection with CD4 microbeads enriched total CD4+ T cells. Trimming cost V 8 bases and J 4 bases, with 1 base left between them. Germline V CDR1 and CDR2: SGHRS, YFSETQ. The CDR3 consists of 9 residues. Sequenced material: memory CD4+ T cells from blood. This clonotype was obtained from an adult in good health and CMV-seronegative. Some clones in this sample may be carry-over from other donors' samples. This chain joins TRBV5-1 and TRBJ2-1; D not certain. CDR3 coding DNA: TGCGCCAGATACAATGAGCAGTTCTTC. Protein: CARYNEQFF. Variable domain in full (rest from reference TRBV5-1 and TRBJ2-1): KAGVTQTPRYLIKTRGQQVTLSCSPISGHRSVSWYQQTPGQGLQFLFEYFSETQRNKGNFPGRFSGRQFSNSRSEMNVSTLELGDSALYLCARYNEQFFGPGTRLTVL.